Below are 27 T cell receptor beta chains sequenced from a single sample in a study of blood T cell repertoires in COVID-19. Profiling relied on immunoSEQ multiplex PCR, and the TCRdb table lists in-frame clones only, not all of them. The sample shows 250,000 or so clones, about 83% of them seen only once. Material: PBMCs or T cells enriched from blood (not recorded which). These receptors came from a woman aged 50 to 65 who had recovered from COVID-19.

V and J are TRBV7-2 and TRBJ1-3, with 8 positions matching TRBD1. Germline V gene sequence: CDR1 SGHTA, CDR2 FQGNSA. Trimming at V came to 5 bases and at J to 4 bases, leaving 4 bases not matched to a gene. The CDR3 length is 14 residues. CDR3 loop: CASSMDRVGNTIYF. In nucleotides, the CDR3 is TGTGCCAGCAGCATGGACAGGGTAGGAAACACCATATATTTT.

The CDR3 nucleotides are TGCGCCAGCAGTGAAGTGGAGTGGTCTGAAGCTTTCTTT. It encodes CASSEVEWSEAFF. J is TRBJ1-1 and V is TRBV10-1; D gene unclear. Germline assignment: CDR1 WNHNN and CDR2 SYGVQD (reference sequence). The CDR3 covers 13 residues. The V end was cut by 3 bases, the J end by 6 bases, with 11 bases between.

DNA of the CDR3: TGTGCCAGCAGCGGCGACAGGGGGCACGGGTTTAATCAGCCCCAGCATTTT. Its protein is CASSGDRGHGFNQPQHF. The chain has TRBV7-8 and TRBJ1-5, with 10 bases identical to TRBD1. CDR1 and CDR2 (germline): SGHVS, FQNEAQ. V lost 5 bases, J lost 4 bases, and 11 bases stayed unmatched. CDR3 size: 17 residues.

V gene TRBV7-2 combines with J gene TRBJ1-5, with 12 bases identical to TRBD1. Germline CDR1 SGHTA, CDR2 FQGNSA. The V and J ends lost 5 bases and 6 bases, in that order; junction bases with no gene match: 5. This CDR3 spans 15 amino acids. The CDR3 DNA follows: TGTGCCAGCAGCCCCATGGGACAGGGGGCTCAGCCCCAGCATTTT. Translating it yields CASSPMGQGAQPQHF. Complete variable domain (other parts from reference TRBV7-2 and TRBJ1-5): GAGVSQSPSNKVTEKGKDVELRCDPISGHTALYWYRQSLGQGLEFLIYFQGNSAPDKSGLPSDRFSAERTGGSVSTLTIQRTQQEDSAVYLCASSPMGQGAQPQHFGDGTRLSIL.

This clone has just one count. This chain's CDR3 is CASKEQGWGTGELFF. The CDR3 nucleotides are TGTGCCAGTAAGGAACAGGGGTGGGGCACCGGGGAGCTGTTTTTT. V gene TRBV19 combines with J gene TRBJ2-2; 7 bases are a match to TRBD1. V trimming: 7 bases; J trimming: 4 bases; junction bases outside the gene matches: 9. CDR1 and CDR2 from the germline V gene are LNHDA and SQIVND (reference sequence). The CDR3 spans 15 residues.

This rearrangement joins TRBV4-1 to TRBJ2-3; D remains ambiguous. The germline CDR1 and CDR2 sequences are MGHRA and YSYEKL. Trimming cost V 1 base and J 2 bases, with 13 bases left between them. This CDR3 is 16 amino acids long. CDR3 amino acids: CASSQVDMGFTDTQYF. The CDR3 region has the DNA TGCGCCAGCAGCCAAGTTGACATGGGCTTCACAGATACGCAGTATTTT.

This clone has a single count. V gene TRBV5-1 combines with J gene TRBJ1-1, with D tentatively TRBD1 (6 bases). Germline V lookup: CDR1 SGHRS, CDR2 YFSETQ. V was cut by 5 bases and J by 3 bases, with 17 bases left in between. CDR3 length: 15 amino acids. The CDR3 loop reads CASSFSGAYDTEAFF. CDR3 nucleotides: TGCGCCAGCAGTTTCTCAGGGGCGTACGACACTGAAGCTTTCTTT.

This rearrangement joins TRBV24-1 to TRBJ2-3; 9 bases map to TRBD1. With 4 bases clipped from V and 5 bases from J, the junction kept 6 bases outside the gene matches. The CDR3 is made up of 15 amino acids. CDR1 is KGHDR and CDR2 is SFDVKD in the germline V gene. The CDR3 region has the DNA TGTGCCACCAGTGAAACCGGGACAGGGCTAGATACGCAGTATTTT. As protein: CATSETGTGLDTQYF.

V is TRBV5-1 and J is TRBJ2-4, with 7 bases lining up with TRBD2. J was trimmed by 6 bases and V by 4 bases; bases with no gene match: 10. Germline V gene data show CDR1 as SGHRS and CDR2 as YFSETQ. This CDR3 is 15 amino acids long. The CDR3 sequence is CASSPGLGPGNIQYF. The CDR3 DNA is TGCGCCAGCAGCCCCGGACTAGGGCCGGGAAACATTCAGTACTTC.

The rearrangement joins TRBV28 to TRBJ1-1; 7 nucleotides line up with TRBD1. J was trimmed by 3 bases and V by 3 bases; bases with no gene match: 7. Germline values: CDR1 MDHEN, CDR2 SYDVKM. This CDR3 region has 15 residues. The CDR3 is CASSFVGTEDTEAFF. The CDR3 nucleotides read TGTGCCAGCAGTTTCGTGGGGACAGAAGACACTGAAGCTTTCTTT.

The CDR3, as DNA: TGTGCCAGCAGTTTAGGCGCTAGCGGGAGTTCAGATACGCAGTATTTT. Translation gives CASSLGASGSSDTQYF. V and J are TRBV27 and TRBJ2-3; 10 bases match TRBD2. Germline V lookup: CDR1 MNHEY, CDR2 SMNVEV (reference sequence). J was trimmed by 4 bases and V by 2 bases; bases with no gene match: 6. CDR3 length: 16 amino acids.

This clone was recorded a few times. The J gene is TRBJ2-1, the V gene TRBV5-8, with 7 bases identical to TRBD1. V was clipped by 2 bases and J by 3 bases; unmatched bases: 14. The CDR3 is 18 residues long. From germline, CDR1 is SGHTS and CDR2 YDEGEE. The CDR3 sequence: CASSFFRGPGEYYNEQFF. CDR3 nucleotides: TGTGCCAGCAGCTTCTTTAGGGGGCCAGGAGAATACTACAATGAGCAGTTCTTC.

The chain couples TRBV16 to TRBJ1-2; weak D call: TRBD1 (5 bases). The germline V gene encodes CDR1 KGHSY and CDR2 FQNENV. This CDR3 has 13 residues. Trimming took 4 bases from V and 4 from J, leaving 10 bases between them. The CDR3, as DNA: TGTGCCAGCAGCCCTTCGCAGGGCTATGGCTACACCTTC. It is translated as CASSPSQGYGYTF.

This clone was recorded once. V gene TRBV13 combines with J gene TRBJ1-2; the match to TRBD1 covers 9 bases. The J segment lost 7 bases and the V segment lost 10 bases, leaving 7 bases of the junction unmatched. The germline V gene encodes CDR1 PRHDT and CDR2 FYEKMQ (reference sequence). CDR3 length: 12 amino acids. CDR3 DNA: TGTGCCACGAACAGGGGGCTCTCTGGCTACACCTTC. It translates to CATNRGLSGYTF.

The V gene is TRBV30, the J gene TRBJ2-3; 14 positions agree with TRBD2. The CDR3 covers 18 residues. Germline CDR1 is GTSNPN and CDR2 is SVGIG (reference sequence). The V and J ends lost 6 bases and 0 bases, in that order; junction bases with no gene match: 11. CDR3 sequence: CACSGLAGDRASTDTQYF. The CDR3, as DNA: TGTGCCTGTTCGGGACTAGCGGGGGACCGTGCTAGCACAGATACGCAGTATTTT. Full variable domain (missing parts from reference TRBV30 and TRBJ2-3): SQTIHQWPATLVQPVGSPLSLECTVEGTSNPNLYWYRQAAGRGLQLLFYSVGIGQISSEVPQNLSASRPQDRQFILSSKKLLLSDSGFYLCACSGLAGDRASTDTQYFGPGTRLTVL.

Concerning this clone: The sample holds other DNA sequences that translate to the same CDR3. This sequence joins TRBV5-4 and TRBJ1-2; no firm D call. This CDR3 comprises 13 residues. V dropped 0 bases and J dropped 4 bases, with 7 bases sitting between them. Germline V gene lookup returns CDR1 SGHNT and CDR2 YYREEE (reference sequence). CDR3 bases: TGTGCCAGCAGCTTGGATAGAGGCTATGGCTACACCTTC. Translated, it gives CASSLDRGYGYTF.

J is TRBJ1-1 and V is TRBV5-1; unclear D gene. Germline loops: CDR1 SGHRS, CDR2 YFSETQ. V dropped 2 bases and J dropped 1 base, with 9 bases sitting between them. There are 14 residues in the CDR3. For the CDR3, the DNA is TGCGCCAGCAGCTTAGCACAGACGAACACTGAAGCTTTCTTT. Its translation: CASSLAQTNTEAFF.

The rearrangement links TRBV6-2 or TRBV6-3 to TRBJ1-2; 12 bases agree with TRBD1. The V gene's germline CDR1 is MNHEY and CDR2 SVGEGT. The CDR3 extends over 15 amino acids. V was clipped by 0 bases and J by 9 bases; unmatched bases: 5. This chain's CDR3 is CASSYSGQGAGRYTF. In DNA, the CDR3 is TGTGCCAGCAGTTACTCGGGACAGGGGGCGGGACGCTACACCTTC.

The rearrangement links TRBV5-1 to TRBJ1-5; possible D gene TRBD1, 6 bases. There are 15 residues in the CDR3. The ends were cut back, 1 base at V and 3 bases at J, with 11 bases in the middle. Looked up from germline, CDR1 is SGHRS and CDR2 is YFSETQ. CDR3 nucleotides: TGCGCCAGCAGCTTGACTACAGGGCACAATCAGCCCCAGCATTTT. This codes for CASSLTTGHNQPQHF.

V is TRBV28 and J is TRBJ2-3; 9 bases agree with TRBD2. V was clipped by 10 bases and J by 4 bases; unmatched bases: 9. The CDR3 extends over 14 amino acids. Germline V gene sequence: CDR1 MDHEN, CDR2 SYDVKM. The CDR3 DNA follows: TGTGCCACTACACCGGGACTAGCTTCAGATACGCAGTATTTT. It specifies CATTPGLASDTQYF.

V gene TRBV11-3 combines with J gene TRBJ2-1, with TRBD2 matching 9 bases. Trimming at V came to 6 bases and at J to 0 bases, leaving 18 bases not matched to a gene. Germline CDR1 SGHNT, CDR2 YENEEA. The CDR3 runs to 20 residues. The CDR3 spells CASSLRPRGGSKSSYNEQFF. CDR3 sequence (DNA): TGTGCCAGCAGTTTGAGGCCGCGGGGGGGCAGCAAGAGCTCCTACAATGAGCAGTTCTTC.

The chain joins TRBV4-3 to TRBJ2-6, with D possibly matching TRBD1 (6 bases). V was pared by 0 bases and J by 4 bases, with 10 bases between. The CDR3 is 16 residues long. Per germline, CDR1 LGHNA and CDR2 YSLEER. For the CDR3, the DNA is TGCGCCAGCAGCCAAGAATGGACAGCCGGGGCCAACGTCCTGACTTTC. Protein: CASSQEWTAGANVLTF.

The CDR3 spells CASSLGEQYF. The CDR3 nucleotides are TGTGCCAGCAGTCTCGGTGAGCAGTACTTC. This chain uses TRBV25-1 with TRBJ2-7, with no clear D. The V end was cut by 5 bases, the J end by 7 bases, with 6 bases between. The germline CDR1 and CDR2 sequences are MGHDK and SYGVNS. CDR3 size: 10 residues.

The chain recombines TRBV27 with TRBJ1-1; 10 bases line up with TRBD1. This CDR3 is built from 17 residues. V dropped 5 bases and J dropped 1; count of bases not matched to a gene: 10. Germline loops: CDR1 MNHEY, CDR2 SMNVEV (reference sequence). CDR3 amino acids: CASSPWGTGETNTEAFF. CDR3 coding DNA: TGTGCCAGCAGTCCCTGGGGGACAGGGGAAACGAACACTGAAGCTTTCTTT.

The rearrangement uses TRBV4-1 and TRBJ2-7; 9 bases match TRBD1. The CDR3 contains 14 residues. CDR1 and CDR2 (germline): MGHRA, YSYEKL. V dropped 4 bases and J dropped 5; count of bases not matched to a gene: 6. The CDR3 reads CASSRFTGGHEQYF. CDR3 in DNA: TGCGCCAGCAGCCGCTTTACAGGGGGCCACGAGCAGTACTTC.

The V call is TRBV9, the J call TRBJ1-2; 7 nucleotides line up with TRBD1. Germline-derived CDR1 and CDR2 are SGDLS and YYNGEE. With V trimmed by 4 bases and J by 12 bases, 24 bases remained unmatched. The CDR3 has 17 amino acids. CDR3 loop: CASSPRKGAPQSWDHTF. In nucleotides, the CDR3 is TGTGCCAGCAGCCCGCGGAAGGGGGCGCCCCAGTCTTGGGACCACACCTTC.

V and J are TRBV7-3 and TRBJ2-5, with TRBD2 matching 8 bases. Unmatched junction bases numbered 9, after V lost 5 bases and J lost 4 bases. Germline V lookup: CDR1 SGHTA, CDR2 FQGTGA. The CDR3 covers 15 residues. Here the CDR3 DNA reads TGTGCCAGCAGCATACATAGCGGGGCGGGAGAGACCCAGTACTTC. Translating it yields CASSIHSGAGETQYF.